The clone carrying this T cell receptor beta chain was detected only a few times. Its antigen is currently unknown. This specimen comes from a study of T-cell reconstitution after alpha-beta-depleted transplantation in children. Study conclusions and caveats: T-cell counts and diversity at one year post-transplant came mainly from newly produced T cells. Some patients' high day-60 TCRbeta diversity was traced to surviving recipient T cells and thymic progenitors. The study reportedly traced alpha-beta T cells about two months after transplant to several hundred expanded graft clones.

The authors prepared the TCRbeta library with unique molecular identifiers. Each CDR3 protein is one row after TCRdb ran MiXCR on the PCR reads. The sample comprises about a million distinct CDR3 sequences, less than 30% of which are singletons, and roughly 28% rests with the top ten. This CDR3 is built from 15 residues. Trimming left V 5 bases short and J 1 base short, with 15 bases between. This clonotype was obtained from a boy younger than two who had a stem cell transplant for SCID, so the T cells may come from the graft donor. V is TRBV12-3 or TRBV12-4 and J is TRBJ2-7, with TRBD2 as a possible D gene (5 bases). The starting material was PBMCs, mostly from graft donor cells, obtained 360 days after TCRalphabeta/CD19-depleted stem cell transplant. The chain's CDR3 is CASSPGSGGSYEQYF. In nucleotides, the CDR3 is TGTGCCAGCAGTCCCGGGTCAGGAGGTTCCTACGAGCAGTACTTC.